This TCR beta chain is drawn from a study of CD8+CD57+ T cells in acquired aplastic anemia. Study-level background: Average DNA yield from sorted CD4+ and CD8+ cells was roughly 3 ug. Study-wide results and limits: Researchers report that around 30 CD8+ CDR3 sequences appeared in both patients and controls.

This clonotype appeared many times. Its target is not known. CDR3 and TCR beta VDJ profiling relied on genomic DNA as the template. One entry per CDR3 protein, called by TCRdb with MiXCR from the reads. This table holds hundreds of thousands of distinct CDR3 sequences, more than 25% found once. Patients chosen for sequencing had CD8+CD57+ cells that had expanded, as shown by flow cytometry. CDR3 size: 14 residues. Germline V CDR1 and CDR2: LNHDA, SQIVND (reference sequence). V trimming: 4 bases; J trimming: 6 bases; junction bases outside the gene matches: 8. The sequence was collected from a human donor with aplastic anemia. The sequencing sample was made of sorted CD4+, CD8+, or CD8+CD57+ T cells (not recorded which) from PBMCs. The chain combines TRBV19 with TRBJ1-2, with TRBD1 matching over 7 bases. CDR3 protein: CASSTQTGINGYTF. The CDR3 nucleotides read TGTGCCAGTAGTACCCAGACAGGGATTAATGGCTACACCTTC.